Below are 2 T cell receptor beta chains sequenced from a single sample in a study of siplizumab effects on memory and regulatory T cells. Clones were sequenced by immunoSEQ multiplex PCR, and TCRdb holds only the in-frame ones, with some missing. The profile shows 110,000 or so clones, about 92% of them singletons. Sequenced material: Tregs sorted from blood. Source of these receptors: a human donor in good health.

The CDR3 spells CASSSQAGRGPENEQYF. The CDR3 nucleotides read TGTGCCAGCAGCTCACAGGCGGGGAGGGGGCCTGAAAACGAGCAGTACTTC. The chain has TRBV7-6 and TRBJ2-7; D may match TRBD1 or TRBD2 (7 bases each). Per the germline V gene, CDR1 is SGHVS and CDR2 is FNYEAQ. The CDR3 is 17 amino acids. Trimming shortened V by 4 bases and J by 5 bases, and 24 bases separated the two germline ends.

The chain joins TRBV10-3 to TRBJ1-4, with 7 bases aligning to TRBD1. V gave up 8 bases and J gave up 6 bases; unmatched junction bases: 9. This CDR3 spans 14 amino acids. Germline assignment: CDR1 ENHRY and CDR2 SYGVKD. The DNA of the CDR3 is TGTGCCATCTCATCCGGCCAGGGGGATGAAAAACTGTTTTTT. Protein sequence: CAISSGQGDEKLFF.